The rows below give T cell receptor beta chains drawn from one sample of a study of T-cell reconstitution after alpha-beta-depleted transplantation in children. TCRdb called the PCR reads again in MiXCR, with one record for every CDR3 protein. Here the sample spans about 610,000 distinct CDR3 sequences, more than 9% being singletons. Material: PBMCs from the stem cell graft donor, obtained from the stem cell graft. These receptors all come from a human donor who donated a stem cell graft to a child with acute myeloid leukemia. CDR3s include the opening cysteine and the closing phenylalanine or tryptophan. D genes are given only for firm matches. A clone size is listed for some rows: how often the clone was seen (once, few, many), or a class if it is expanded.

size,V,D,J,CDR3,DNA
few,TRBV9,TRBD1,TRBJ1-2,CASSVGTATNYGYTF,TGTGCCAGCAGCGTCGGGACAGCGACTAACTATGGCTACACCTTC
few,TRBV12-3/TRBV12-4,TRBD2,TRBJ2-1,CASTRLAGGDNEQFF,TGTGCCAGCACCAGGCTAGCGGGAGGCGACAATGAGCAGTTCTTC
many,TRBV11-2,TRBD2,TRBJ2-1,CASSSSGLAGGEQFF,TGTGCCAGCAGCTCTAGTGGGCTAGCGGGGGGTGAGCAGTTCTTC
NA,TRBV12-3/TRBV12-4,NA,TRBJ2-3,CASSLTPGPLTDTQYF,TGTGCCAGCAGTTTAACACCGGGACCCCTCACAGATACGCAGTATTTT
many,TRBV18,NA,TRBJ1-1,CASSPGRMNTEAFF,TGTGCCAGCAGCCCGGGACGGATGAACACTGAAGCTTTCTTT
NA,TRBV12-3/TRBV12-4,NA,TRBJ2-7,CASRFSATYQQYF,TGTGCCAGCCGATTCAGCGCCACCTACCAGCAGTACTTC
NA,TRBV7-3,NA,TRBJ2-2,CASRSSSATGELFF,TGTGCCAGCAGGTCTTCTAGCGCCACCGGGGAGCTGTTTTTT
many,TRBV24-1,TRBD1,TRBJ1-4,CATSDPGQGAANEKLFF,TGTGCCACCAGTGACCCGGGACAGGGGGCGGCTAATGAAAAACTGTTTTTT
many,TRBV4-3,NA,TRBJ2-2,CASSHTRGNTGELFF,TGCGCCAGCAGCCACACTAGAGGGAACACCGGGGAGCTGTTTTTT
NA,TRBV7-2,TRBD1,TRBJ2-3,CASSPRPGQGAANTQYF,TGTGCCAGCAGCCCAAGGCCCGGACAGGGGGCAGCGAATACGCAGTATTTT
many,TRBV3-1,TRBD2,TRBJ2-1,CASSRRTLAGRNEQFF,TGTGCCAGCAGCCGGAGGACGCTAGCGGGACGTAATGAGCAGTTCTTC
NA,TRBV9,NA,TRBJ2-1,CASSVVAASSYNEQFF,TGTGCCAGCAGCGTAGTAGCGGCCAGCTCCTACAATGAGCAGTTCTTC
few,TRBV7-9,TRBD1,TRBJ2-5,CASSSGQGASETQYF,TGTGCCAGCAGTTCTGGACAGGGGGCATCGGAGACCCAGTACTTC
few,TRBV27,TRBD2,TRBJ2-2,CASRTTSGGLNTGELFF,TGTGCCAGCAGAACTACTAGCGGGGGCTTGAACACCGGGGAGCTGTTTTTT
many,TRBV29-1,NA,TRBJ1-1,CSVAIGRGTEAFF,TGCAGCGTTGCAATCGGCCGGGGGACTGAAGCTTTCTTT
few,TRBV12-3/TRBV12-4,TRBD2,TRBJ2-1,CASSHGTSVSSYNEQFF,TGTGCCAGCAGTCACGGGACTAGCGTAAGCTCCTACAATGAGCAGTTCTTC
many,TRBV5-1,NA,TRBJ2-1,CASGNNEQFF,TGCGCCAGCGGCAACAATGAGCAGTTCTTC
many,TRBV3-1,TRBD2,TRBJ2-7,CASSQWGAGPSYEQYF,TGTGCCAGCAGCCAATGGGGAGCGGGACCCTCCTACGAGCAGTACTTC
NA,TRBV5-1,NA,TRBJ2-4,CASSLAATNIQYF,TGCGCCAGCAGCTTGGCGGCGACAAACATTCAGTACTTC
many,TRBV10-3,TRBD1,TRBJ2-5,CAMGGQGSETQYF,TGTGCCATGGGCGGACAGGGATCAGAGACCCAGTACTTC
few,TRBV5-1,NA,TRBJ2-5,CASSLEAYQETQYF,TGCGCCAGCAGCTTGGAGGCGTACCAAGAGACCCAGTACTTC
few,TRBV7-8,NA,TRBJ2-7,CASSPDHEQYF,TGTGCCAGCAGCCCCGACCACGAGCAGTACTTC
few,TRBV24-1,NA,TRBJ2-3,CATSDVAETDTQYF,TGTGCCACCAGTGATGTAGCGGAAACAGATACGCAGTATTTT
NA,TRBV20-1,TRBD2,TRBJ2-2,CSANGLAGGRTGELFF,TGCAGTGCTAACGGACTAGCGGGAGGACGAACCGGGGAGCTGTTTTTT
few,TRBV3-1,TRBD1,TRBJ1-2,CASTPYMGTGVYGYTF,TGTGCCAGCACTCCTTACATGGGGACAGGGGTATATGGCTACACCTTC
many,TRBV9,TRBD2,TRBJ2-1,CASSVTGLGTYNEQFF,TGTGCCAGCAGCGTAACGGGACTAGGGACCTACAATGAGCAGTTCTTC
NA,TRBV6-4,NA,TRBJ1-1,CASSGEKKQLNTEAFF,TGTGCCAGCAGTGGAGAGAAGAAACAGCTGAACACTGAAGCTTTCTTT
few,TRBV7-9,NA,TRBJ1-6,CASRRPPPLHF,TGTGCCAGCCGGCGGCCTCCACCCCTCCACTTT
few,TRBV28,NA,TRBJ2-1,CASSSHTSLRGQFF,TGTGCCAGCAGTTCACATACGAGTTTACGCGGGCAGTTCTTC
NA,TRBV20-1,TRBD2,TRBJ2-1,CSAPGGEGSYNEQFF,TGCAGTGCTCCTGGGGGGGAGGGGAGCTACAATGAGCAGTTCTTC
NA,TRBV10-3,NA,TRBJ2-7,CAILPAGSYEQYF,TGTGCCATCCTCCCGGCAGGGAGCTACGAGCAGTACTTC
few,TRBV14,NA,TRBJ1-3,CASSTFGGNTIYF,TGTGCCAGCAGCACCTTCGGGGGAAACACCATATATTTT
NA,TRBV5-1,NA,TRBJ2-7,CASSPGGTTGIHEQYF,TGCGCCAGCAGCCCTGGGGGCACTACAGGGATCCACGAGCAGTACTTC
NA,TRBV5-1,TRBD1,TRBJ1-2,CASSFREQGAQGYTF,TGCGCCAGCAGCTTTCGCGAACAGGGGGCGCAGGGCTACACCTTC
few,TRBV6-2/TRBV6-3,NA,TRBJ2-2,CASRLKVPSGELFF,TGTGCCAGCCGACTGAAGGTCCCATCGGGGGAGCTGTTTTTT
many,TRBV20-1,NA,TRBJ2-3,CSAGDRTDTQYF,TGCAGTGCTGGGGACCGCACAGATACGCAGTATTTT
many,TRBV15,NA,TRBJ2-1,CATLLAGRFNEQFF,TGTGCCACTTTATTGGCGGGACGTTTCAATGAGCAGTTCTTC
few,TRBV20-1,NA,TRBJ2-5,CSAPRTTNQETQYF,TGCAGTGCGCCCCGGACTACCAACCAAGAGACCCAGTACTTC
few,TRBV7-2,TRBD2,TRBJ2-1,CASSPLARENEQFF,TGTGCCAGCAGCCCCTTAGCGCGGGAGAATGAGCAGTTCTTC
few,TRBV5-1,NA,TRBJ1-1,CASSPVREMITEAFF,TGCGCCAGCAGCCCCGTTCGAGAAATGATCACTGAAGCTTTCTTT
few,TRBV28,NA,TRBJ2-3,CASSEPTKFPTDTQYF,TGTGCCAGCAGTGAGCCGACAAAGTTCCCCACAGATACGCAGTATTTT
many,TRBV10-3,TRBD2,TRBJ2-1,CAISESGGGSYNEQFF,TGTGCCATCAGTGAGTCAGGCGGGGGCTCCTACAATGAGCAGTTCTTC
many,TRBV4-3,NA,TRBJ2-7,CASSTRLSYEQYF,TGCGCCAGCAGCACCCGTCTATCCTACGAGCAGTACTTC
NA,TRBV7-2,TRBD2,TRBJ2-7,CASSSLPGLAGDEQYF,TGTGCCAGCAGCTCCTTGCCGGGACTAGCGGGAGACGAGCAGTACTTC
NA,TRBV12-3/TRBV12-4,TRBD2,TRBJ2-1,CASSLAPSGVWREQFF,TGTGCCAGCAGTTTAGCGCCTAGCGGGGTTTGGCGTGAGCAGTTCTTC
many,TRBV12-3/TRBV12-4,NA,TRBJ1-4,CASSLSTIDEKLFF,TGTGCCAGCAGTTTGTCTACGATTGATGAAAAACTGTTTTTT
NA,TRBV7-9,NA,TRBJ1-1,CASSSIQFFTEAFF,TGTGCCAGCAGCTCTATACAGTTTTTCACTGAAGCTTTCTTT
many,TRBV5-1,TRBD2,TRBJ2-3,CASSLGLAASTDTQYF,TGCGCCAGCAGCTTAGGACTAGCGGCTAGCACAGATACGCAGTATTTT
few,TRBV29-1,TRBD1,TRBJ1-2,CSAPGQHYGYTF,TGCAGCGCCCCGGGACAGCACTATGGCTACACCTTC
NA,TRBV15,NA,TRBJ2-3,CATSSRVSTDTQYF,TGTGCCACCAGCAGCAGGGTGAGCACAGATACGCAGTATTTT
few,TRBV20-1,TRBD2,TRBJ2-1,CSAIRREGLHEQFF,TGCAGTGCTATCCGGCGGGAGGGGCTCCATGAGCAGTTCTTC
few,TRBV15,NA,TRBJ2-1,CATSRTESYNEQFF,TGTGCCACCAGCAGGACAGAGAGCTACAATGAGCAGTTCTTC
many,TRBV7-2,TRBD2,TRBJ2-7,CASSLYSGLTYEQYF,TGTGCCAGCAGCTTGTATAGCGGGTTAACCTACGAGCAGTACTTC
few,TRBV6-1,NA,TRBJ1-6,CASSPRDRSSPLHF,TGTGCCAGCAGCCCCCGGGATCGTAGTTCACCCCTCCACTTT